The 2 T cell receptor beta chains below were found in one sample sequenced in a study of graft-versus-host responses after intestinal transplantation. No cognate antigen is known for these TCRs. Only in-frame clones appear in the TCRdb table, and some are missing; sequencing was by immunoSEQ multiplex PCR. Here the sample spans 90,000 to 150,000 clones, around 93% being singletons. Sequences were derived from unstimulated CD4+ T cells sorted from spleen or lymph node cells, sampled before intestinal transplant. The receptor source for this set is a human donor who received an intestinal transplant.

CDR3 sequence reads: CASSSPAGGIYEQYF. In DNA form, the CDR3 reads TGTGCCAGCAGTTCCCCAGCGGGAGGCATCTACGAGCAGTACTTC. This chain connects TRBV27 to TRBJ2-7; TRBD2 matches 9 bases. CDR3 length: 15 residues. Germline trimming cut 4 bases from V and 3 bases from J; bases unmatched to any gene: 7. The germline V gene encodes CDR1 MNHEY and CDR2 SMNVEV (reference sequence).

The chain recombines TRBV5-1 with TRBJ2-5, with a possible D match to TRBD1 (6 bases). Germline CDR1 and CDR2: SGHRS and YFSETQ. Trimming took off 3 bases at V and 4 bases at J, with 13 bases between the two ends. This CDR3 has 14 amino acids. The CDR3 loop reads CASSSTGSPETQYF. The CDR3 nucleotides read TGCGCCAGCAGCTCCACAGGGTCCCCAGAGACCCAGTACTTC.